Below are 8 T cell receptor beta chains sequenced from a single sample in a study of shared clonotypes between healthy human individuals. Profiled with immunoSEQ multiplex PCR; TCRdb holds only in-frame clones, not every one. Among around 2.1 million clones listed, about 92% were seen once. Naive CD8 cells lacked CD45RO and underwent positive selection for CCR7, leaving out terminally differentiated effector memory CD45RA+ cells. Sequencing was performed on naive CD8+ T cells from PBMCs. The source of these receptors is a man aged 18 to 35 in good health. Some clones in this sample may be carry-over from other donors' samples.

Only one count was recorded for this clone. The chain uses TRBV5-1 and TRBJ1-1; a possible D gene is TRBD1 (5 bases). The CDR3 sequence is 15 residues long. V lost 0 bases to trimming and J lost 3 bases, with 12 bases between them. Germline V gene data show CDR1 as SGHRS and CDR2 as YFSETQ. DNA of the CDR3: TGCGCCAGCAGCTTGGCCTCAAGGGGATACACTGAAGCTTTCTTT. It yields the protein CASSLASRGYTEAFF.

V and J are TRBV5-1 and TRBJ2-5; D is possibly TRBD1 or TRBD2 (5 bases each). The CDR3 loop spans 14 amino acids. Trimming stripped 5 bases from V and 5 bases from J, with 16 bases between. CDR1 and CDR2 from the germline V gene are SGHRS and YFSETQ. CDR3 amino acids: CASRGRDGSETQYF. For the CDR3, the DNA is TGCGCCAGCAGAGGTCGGGACGGATCGGAGACCCAGTACTTC. Drawing the rest from reference TRBV5-1 and TRBJ2-5, the complete variable domain is KAGVTQTPRYLIKTRGQQVTLSCSPISGHRSVSWYQQTPGQGLQFLFEYFSETQRNKGNFPGRFSGRQFSNSRSEMNVSTLELGDSALYLCASRGRDGSETQYFGPGTRLLVL.

The J gene is TRBJ2-5, the V gene TRBV5-6, with D perhaps TRBD1 (5 bases). With the DNA end fitting TRBJ2-7 better, the J assignment may be wrong. Germline-derived CDR1 and CDR2 are SGHDT and YYEEEE. CDR3 length equals 12 residues. CDR3 bases: TGTGCCAGCAGCTTGGGGGGCCACGAGCAGTACTTC. It yields the protein CASSLGGHEQYF.

The table lists this clone with a count of one. The chain joins TRBV7-8 to TRBJ2-1; D is perhaps TRBD2 (6 bases). CDR1 is SGHVS, CDR2 FQNEAQ, per germline. V lost 0 bases and J lost 0, with 6 bases in between. The CDR3 contains 15 residues. CDR3 sequence: CASSLAGLSYNEQFF. The CDR3 nucleotides are TGTGCCAGCAGCTTAGCGGGACTCTCCTACAATGAGCAGTTCTTC.

This sequence joins TRBV4-1 and TRBJ1-1; D gene ambiguous. V lost 3 bases to trimming and J lost 2 bases, with 7 bases between them. The V gene's germline CDR1 is MGHRA and CDR2 YSYEKL. The CDR3 runs 13 residues. CDR3 DNA sequence: TGCGCCAGCAGCCATCCAGATAACACTGAAGCTTTCTTT. Translated: CASSHPDNTEAFF.

This clone was found once. The chain couples TRBV16 to TRBJ2-1, with 8 bases fitting TRBD1. CDR1 KGHSY and CDR2 FQNENV come from the germline V gene. CDR3 length equals 17 residues. V shed 2 bases and J 0 bases; nucleotides not matched to a gene: 6. The chain's CDR3 is CASSQGTGASSYNEQFF. In DNA, the CDR3 is TGTGCCAGCAGCCAAGGGACAGGAGCGAGCTCCTACAATGAGCAGTTCTTC.

The J gene is TRBJ1-1, the V gene TRBV15; D possibly corresponds to TRBD1 (6 bases). The germline V and J ends were trimmed by 2 bases and 3 bases, with 13 bases remaining between them. The germline V gene has CDR1 LNHNV and CDR2 YYDKDF (reference sequence). The CDR3 sequence is 15 residues long. The CDR3 DNA is TGTGCCACCAGCAGAAAAGAGGCAGGGGACACTGAAGCTTTCTTT. Translation: CATSRKEAGDTEAFF.

The chain is built from TRBV10-2 and TRBJ1-2, with 9 bases matching TRBD1. CDR3 length equals 16 residues. The J segment lost 3 bases and the V segment lost 5 bases, leaving 10 bases of the junction unmatched. CDR1 is WSHSY and CDR2 is SAAADI in the germline V gene. The CDR3 bases are TGCGCCAGCAGTCCCATCACAGGGGGCAGTTACTATGGCTACACCTTC. This gives the protein CASSPITGGSYYGYTF.